The T cell receptor beta chain described here comes from a study of blood T cells in healthy people across ages. The CDR3 runs 16 residues. Germline assignment: CDR1 LGHDT and CDR2 YNNKEL (reference sequence). Using a J-beta primer mix together with a sample-barcoded 5' primer, a second PCR was run for about 6 to 11 cycles. TCRdb recomputed calls from the 5' RACE reads with MiXCR, one row per CDR3 protein. The sample consists of about 970,000 distinct CDR3 sequences, 51% of them appearing once. A remark on this clonotype: The junction differs from germline at one of its ends, possibly a read error.

Material for sequencing was blood. This TCR was sampled from a woman aged 55-75 years in good health. This sequence joins TRBV3-1 and TRBJ2-7; TRBD2 matches at 10 bases. The CDR3 loop is CASSQDWLAGVYGQYF. Here the CDR3 DNA reads TGTGCCAGCAGCCAAGATTGGCTAGCGGGAGTCTACGGGCAGTACTTC.